This entry lists 8 T cell receptor beta chains sequenced from one sample in a study of blood T cell repertoires in COVID-19. The repertoire was sequenced with immunoSEQ multiplex PCR; TCRdb's copy has only in-frame clones and lacks some. The sample contains 91,000 or so clones, 75% to 95% of which appear only once. Sequencing used peripheral blood. The origin of the receptors is a woman in her 50s in a cohort sampled during active COVID-19.

V usage is TRBV9 and J usage is TRBJ2-3; 7 nucleotides agree with TRBD1. The ends lost 3 bases at V and 6 bases at J; junction bases unmatched: 4. Germline CDR1 SGDLS, CDR2 YYNGEE. The CDR3 is made up of 13 amino acids. The CDR3 bases are TGTGCCAGCAGCGGACAGGGTTCCGATACGCAGTATTTT. Translated, it gives CASSGQGSDTQYF.

The V call is TRBV5-4, the J call TRBJ2-5, with 13 bases identical to TRBD2. The CDR3 runs 15 residues. The germline gives CDR1 SGHNT, CDR2 YYREEE (reference sequence). The junction had 4 bases not matched to a gene; V was cut back by 4 bases and J by 4 bases. CDR3: CASSTGLAGVETQYF. CDR3 nucleotide sequence: TGTGCCAGCAGCACCGGACTAGCGGGAGTAGAGACCCAGTACTTC.

The chain carries TRBV29-1 and TRBJ1-1, with D possibly TRBD1 on 6 matching bases. The CDR3 contains 13 residues. Germline loops: CDR1 SQVTM, CDR2 ANQGSEA. The V and J ends lost 5 bases and 1 base respectively, with 11 bases between them. CDR3 region: CSVSRQANTEAFF. CDR3 in DNA: TGCAGCGTTTCCCGACAGGCGAACACTGAAGCTTTCTTT.

This chain joins TRBV11-3 and TRBJ1-1; 11 bases fit TRBD1. Germline CDR1 is SGHNT and CDR2 is YENEEA. The CDR3 loop spans 16 amino acids. The V gene end was trimmed by 3 bases and the J gene end by 1 base; junction bases not matched to a gene: 4. CDR3 amino acids: CASSFPGTGGNTEAFF. The CDR3 DNA sequence: TGTGCCAGCAGCTTTCCGGGGACAGGGGGGAACACTGAAGCTTTCTTT.

The chain combines TRBV7-3 with TRBJ2-7; 10 bases agree with TRBD1. The CDR3 has 16 amino acids. Germline assignment: CDR1 SGHTA and CDR2 FQGTGA. V lost 1 base, J lost 6 bases, and 9 bases stayed unmatched. The chain's CDR3 is CASSLIRGTGVTEQYF. For the CDR3, the DNA is TGTGCCAGCAGCTTAATCCGTGGGACAGGGGTTACCGAGCAGTACTTC.

The rearrangement uses TRBV3-1 (or the pseudogene TRBV3-2) and TRBJ2-4; D perhaps matches TRBD1 (6 bases). V shed 4 bases and J shed 1 base, with 8 bases lying between them. Germline V gene lookup returns CDR1 LGHDT and CDR2 YNNKEL (reference sequence). The CDR3 covers 14 residues. The CDR3 loop reads CASSPQGAKNIQYF. CDR3 bases: TGTGCCAGCAGCCCTCAGGGGGCCAAAAACATTCAGTACTTC.

V is TRBV12-3 or TRBV12-4 and J is TRBJ2-7, with D perhaps TRBD2 (5 bases). This CDR3 region has 13 residues. V shed 3 bases and J shed 1 base, with 7 bases lying between them. CDR3 bases: TGTGCCAGCAGTTTCGAGGGTTCCTACGAGCAGTACTTC. It specifies CASSFEGSYEQYF.

The rearrangement uses TRBV19 and TRBJ2-5, with 9 bases identical to TRBD1. V lost 4 bases, J lost 1 base, and 10 bases stayed unmatched. Germline V gene data show CDR1 as LNHDA and CDR2 as SQIVND (reference sequence). This CDR3 region has 17 residues. The CDR3 is CASSRSPGQGFQETQYF. DNA of the CDR3: TGTGCCAGTAGTAGATCTCCGGGACAGGGATTCCAAGAGACCCAGTACTTC.